One sample yielded the 10 T cell receptor beta chains listed below, sequenced in a study of blood T cell repertoires in COVID-19. Libraries were prepared by immunoSEQ multiplex PCR; TCRdb keeps only in-frame clonotypes and omits some of them. The sample lists around 300,000 clones; around 90% were seen once. The source material was PBMCs or T cells enriched from blood (not recorded which). These receptor sequences come from a man aged 25 to 40 who had recovered from COVID-19.

This sequence joins TRBV10-3 and TRBJ2-7; 9 positions match TRBD2. The CDR3 runs 14 residues. Germline CDR1 and CDR2: ENHRY and SYGVKD. V dropped 4 bases and J dropped 4; count of bases not matched to a gene: 5. CDR3 nucleotide sequence: TGTGCCATCAGTGGTAATAGCGGGGGATACGAGCAGTACTTC. Translation: CAISGNSGGYEQYF.

CDR3 DNA sequence: TGTGCCAGCAGCTACAGGGGGCGCCTGACAGATACGCAGTATTTT. This codes for CASSYRGRLTDTQYF. The chain combines TRBV5-4 with TRBJ2-3, with 9 bases aligning to TRBD1. The CDR3 is 15 amino acids. The V segment lost 3 bases and the J segment 3 bases; nucleotides outside the gene matches: 5. CDR1 and CDR2 from the germline V gene are SGHNT and YYREEE (reference sequence).

V and J are TRBV6-1 and TRBJ1-2, with a possible D match to TRBD1 (6 bases). Trimming removed 2 bases from V and 2 bases from J, with 12 bases in between. The length of the CDR3 is 15 residues. Per germline, CDR1 MNHNS and CDR2 SASEGT. Here the CDR3 DNA reads TGTGCCAGCAGTGAATTTTCTAGGGGGAACTATGGCTACACCTTC. As protein: CASSEFSRGNYGYTF.

The chain uses TRBV11-2 and TRBJ2-7; TRBD1 matches at 8 bases. This CDR3 spans 15 amino acids. The V gene end was trimmed by 4 bases and the J gene end by 0 bases; junction bases not matched to a gene: 5. Per the germline V gene, CDR1 is SGHAT and CDR2 is FQNNGV. For the CDR3, the DNA is TGTGCCAGCAGCTCCAGGGGGCCTCTCTCCTACGAGCAGTACTTC. As protein: CASSSRGPLSYEQYF.

This clone has only one observation. The chain recombines TRBV6-5 with TRBJ2-7; TRBD1 agrees at 7 bases. Trimming at V came to 6 bases and at J to 2 bases, leaving 7 bases not matched to a gene. This CDR3 has 14 amino acids. Germline V gives CDR1 MNHEY, CDR2 SVGAGI. The CDR3 DNA is TGTGCCAGCAGCCTACAGGGGAATCCCTACGAGCAGTACTTC. Protein: CASSLQGNPYEQYF.

This clone was seen once. The chain recombines TRBV19 with TRBJ1-1; D not resolved. The CDR3 consists of 16 residues. Trimming removed 5 bases from V and 0 bases from J, with 16 bases in between. CDR1 is LNHDA, CDR2 SQIVND, per germline (reference sequence). CDR3 sequence (DNA): TGTGCCAGTAGTCCGATACATCGGGAGCTGAACACTGAAGCTTTCTTT. Its translation is CASSPIHRELNTEAFF.

V usage is TRBV25-1 and J usage is TRBJ1-4; the match to TRBD1 covers 8 bases. Germline CDR1 and CDR2: MGHDK and SYGVNS. The CDR3 is made up of 14 amino acids. Trimming removed 3 bases from V and 7 bases from J; junction bases left unmatched: 4. The CDR3 nucleotides read TGTGCCAGCAGTGATGACAGGGGCGGTGAAAAACTGTTTTTT. Amino acids: CASSDDRGGEKLFF.

CDR3 loop: CASSQTGDYGYTF. The DNA for the CDR3 is TGTGCCAGCAGCCAGACAGGGGACTATGGCTACACCTTC. The gene calls are TRBV7-2 and TRBJ1-2; 8 bases line up with TRBD1. The CDR3 length is 13 residues. CDR1 is SGHTA, CDR2 FQGNSA, per germline. J was trimmed by 3 bases and V by 5 bases; bases with no gene match: 2. Full variable domain (outside the CDR3, taken from reference TRBV7-2 and TRBJ1-2): GAGVSQSPSNKVTEKGKDVELRCDPISGHTALYWYRQSLGQGLEFLIYFQGNSAPDKSGLPSDRFSAERTGGSVSTLTIQRTQQEDSAVYLCASSQTGDYGYTFGSGTRLTVV.

This rearrangement joins TRBV4-1 to TRBJ1-2, with 9 bases aligning to TRBD1. This CDR3 contains 14 residues. Germline V gene lookup returns CDR1 MGHRA and CDR2 YSYEKL. V shed 4 bases, J shed 2 bases, and the junction held 2 bases outside the gene matches. The CDR3 sequence: CASSPGQGNYGYTF. The DNA for the CDR3 is TGCGCCAGCAGCCCCGGACAGGGGAACTATGGCTACACCTTC.

The J gene is TRBJ1-1, the V gene TRBV28; D unclear. The CDR3 is 13 amino acids. Germline V gives CDR1 MDHEN, CDR2 SYDVKM. V was trimmed by 3 bases and J by 4 bases, leaving 9 bases between them. CDR3 loop: CASSFRRLTEAFF. CDR3 bases: TGTGCCAGCAGTTTTCGGAGACTCACTGAAGCTTTCTTT.